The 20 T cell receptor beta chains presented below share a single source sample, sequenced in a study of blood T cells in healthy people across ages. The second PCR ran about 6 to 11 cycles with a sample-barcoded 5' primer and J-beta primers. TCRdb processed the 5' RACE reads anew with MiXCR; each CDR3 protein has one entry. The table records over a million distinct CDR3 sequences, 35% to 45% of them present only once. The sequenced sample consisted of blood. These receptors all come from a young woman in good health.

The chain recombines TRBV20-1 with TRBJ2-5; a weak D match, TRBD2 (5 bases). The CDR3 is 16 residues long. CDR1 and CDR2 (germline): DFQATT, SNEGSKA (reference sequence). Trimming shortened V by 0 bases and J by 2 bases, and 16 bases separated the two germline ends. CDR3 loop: CSARDFAGARQETQYF. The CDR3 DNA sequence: TGCAGTGCTAGAGATTTTGCGGGCGCAAGACAAGAGACCCAGTACTTC.

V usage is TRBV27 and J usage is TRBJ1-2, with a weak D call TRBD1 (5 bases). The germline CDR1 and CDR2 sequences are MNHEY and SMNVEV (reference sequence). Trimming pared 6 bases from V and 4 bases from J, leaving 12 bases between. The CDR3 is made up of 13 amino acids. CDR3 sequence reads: CASRPGAFYGYTF. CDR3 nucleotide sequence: TGTGCCAGCAGGCCCGGGGCTTTCTATGGCTACACCTTC.

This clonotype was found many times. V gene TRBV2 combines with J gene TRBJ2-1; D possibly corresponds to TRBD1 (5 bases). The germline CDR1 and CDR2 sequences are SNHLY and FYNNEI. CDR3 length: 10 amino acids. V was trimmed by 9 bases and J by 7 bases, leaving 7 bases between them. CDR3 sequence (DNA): TGTGCCAGTAAGGGGAATGAGCAGTTCTTC. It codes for CASKGNEQFF.

The CDR3 region has the DNA TGTGCCAGCAGCGTAGGCGGGCCTGGCTACACCTTC. This codes for CASSVGGPGYTF. V is TRBV9 and J is TRBJ1-2; D is uncertain. Germline values: CDR1 SGDLS, CDR2 YYNGEE. Trimming took 0 bases from V and 7 from J, leaving 7 bases between them. The length of the CDR3 is 12 residues. Complete variable domain (other parts from reference TRBV9 and TRBJ1-2): DSGVTQTPKHLITATGQRVTLRCSPRSGDLSVYWYQQSLDQGLQFLIQYYNGEERAKGNILERFSAQQFPDLHSELNLSSLELGDSALYFCASSVGGPGYTFGSGTRLTVV.

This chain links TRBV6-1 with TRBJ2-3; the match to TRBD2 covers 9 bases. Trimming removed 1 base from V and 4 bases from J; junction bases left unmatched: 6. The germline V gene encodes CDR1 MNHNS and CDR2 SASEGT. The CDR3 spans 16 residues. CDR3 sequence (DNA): TGTGCCAGCAGTGAAGTTGGCGGGAGGGCCTCAGATACGCAGTATTTT. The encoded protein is CASSEVGGRASDTQYF.

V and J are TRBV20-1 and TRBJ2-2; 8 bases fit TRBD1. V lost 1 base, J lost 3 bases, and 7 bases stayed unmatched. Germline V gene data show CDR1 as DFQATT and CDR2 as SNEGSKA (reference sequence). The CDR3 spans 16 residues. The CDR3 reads CSARAGQGSDTGELFF. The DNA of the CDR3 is TGCAGTGCTAGAGCCGGACAGGGTTCTGACACCGGGGAGCTGTTTTTT.

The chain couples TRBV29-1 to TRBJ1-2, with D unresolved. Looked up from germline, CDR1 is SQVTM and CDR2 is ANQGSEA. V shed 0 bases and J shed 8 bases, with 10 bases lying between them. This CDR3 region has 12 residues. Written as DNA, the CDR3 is TGCAGCGTTGAAGATTCAGTACGCGGCTACACCTTC. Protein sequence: CSVEDSVRGYTF. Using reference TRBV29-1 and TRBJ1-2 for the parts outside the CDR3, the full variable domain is SAVISQKPSRDICQRGTSLTIQCQVDSQVTMMFWYRQQPGQSLTLIATANQGSEATYESGFVIDKFPISRPNLTFSTLTVSNMSPEDSSIYLCSVEDSVRGYTFGSGTRLTVV.

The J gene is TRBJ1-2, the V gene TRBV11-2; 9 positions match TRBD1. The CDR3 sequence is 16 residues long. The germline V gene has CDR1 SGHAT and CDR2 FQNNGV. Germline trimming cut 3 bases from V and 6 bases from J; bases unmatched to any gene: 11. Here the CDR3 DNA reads TGTGCCAGCAGCTTCAGACCGGGACAGGGATATAATGGCTACACCTTC. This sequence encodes CASSFRPGQGYNGYTF.

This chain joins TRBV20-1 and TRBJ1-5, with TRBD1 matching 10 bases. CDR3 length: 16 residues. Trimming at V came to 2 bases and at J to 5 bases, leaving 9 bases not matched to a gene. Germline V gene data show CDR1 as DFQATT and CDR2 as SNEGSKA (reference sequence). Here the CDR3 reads CSARKGDRGLDQPQHF. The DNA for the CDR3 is TGCAGTGCTAGAAAAGGGGACAGGGGATTGGATCAGCCCCAGCATTTT.

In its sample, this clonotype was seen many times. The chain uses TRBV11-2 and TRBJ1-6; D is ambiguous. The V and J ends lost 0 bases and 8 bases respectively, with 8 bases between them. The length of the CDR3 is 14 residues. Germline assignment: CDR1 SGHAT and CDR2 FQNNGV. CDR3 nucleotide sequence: TGTGCCAGCAGCTTAGATCCAGTTTATTCACCCCTCCACTTT. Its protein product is CASSLDPVYSPLHF.

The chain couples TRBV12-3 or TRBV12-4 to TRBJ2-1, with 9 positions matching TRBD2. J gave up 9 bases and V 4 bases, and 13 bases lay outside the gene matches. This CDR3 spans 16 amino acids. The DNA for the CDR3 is TGTGCCAGCAGTTCAGGTCCAGCGGGAGGTGGAGGTGAGCAGTTCTTC. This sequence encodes CASSSGPAGGGGEQFF.

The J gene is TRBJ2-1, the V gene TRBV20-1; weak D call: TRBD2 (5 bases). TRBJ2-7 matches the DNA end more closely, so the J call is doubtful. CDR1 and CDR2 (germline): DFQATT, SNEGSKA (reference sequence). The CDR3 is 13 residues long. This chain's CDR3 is CSAMGIASYEQYF. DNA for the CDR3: TGCAGTGCTATGGGGATAGCGTCCTACGAGCAGTACTTC.

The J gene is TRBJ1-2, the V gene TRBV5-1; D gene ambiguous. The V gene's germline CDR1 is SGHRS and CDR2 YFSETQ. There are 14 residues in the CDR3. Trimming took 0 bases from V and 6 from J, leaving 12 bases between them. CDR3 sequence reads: CASSLEASPNGYTF. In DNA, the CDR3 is TGCGCCAGCAGCTTGGAGGCAAGCCCCAATGGCTACACCTTC.

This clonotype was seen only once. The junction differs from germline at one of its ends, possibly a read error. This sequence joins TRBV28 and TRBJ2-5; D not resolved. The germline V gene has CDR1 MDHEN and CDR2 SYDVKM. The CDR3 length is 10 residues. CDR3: CAGSLGTQYF. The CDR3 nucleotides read TGTGCCGGCAGTTTGGGGACCCAGTACTTC.

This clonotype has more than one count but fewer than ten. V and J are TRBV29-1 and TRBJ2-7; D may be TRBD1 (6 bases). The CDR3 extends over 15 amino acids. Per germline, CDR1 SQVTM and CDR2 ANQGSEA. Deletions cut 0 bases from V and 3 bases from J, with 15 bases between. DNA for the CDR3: TGCAGCGTTGAAGATTGGATTGGGGGCGGCTACGAGCAGTACTTC. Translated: CSVEDWIGGGYEQYF.

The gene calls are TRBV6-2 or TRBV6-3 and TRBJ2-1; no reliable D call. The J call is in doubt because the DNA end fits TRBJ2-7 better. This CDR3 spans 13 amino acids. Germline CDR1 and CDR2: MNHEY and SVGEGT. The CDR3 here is CASSYSPNNEQYF. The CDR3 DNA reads TGTGCCAGCAGTTACTCTCCTAACAATGAGCAGTACTTC.

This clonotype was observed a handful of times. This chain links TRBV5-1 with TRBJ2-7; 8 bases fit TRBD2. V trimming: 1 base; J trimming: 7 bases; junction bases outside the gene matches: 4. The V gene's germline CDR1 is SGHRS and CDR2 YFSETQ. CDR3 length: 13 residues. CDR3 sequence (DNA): TGCGCCAGCAGCTTGATGTTAGCGGGGGAGCAGTACTTC. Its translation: CASSLMLAGEQYF.

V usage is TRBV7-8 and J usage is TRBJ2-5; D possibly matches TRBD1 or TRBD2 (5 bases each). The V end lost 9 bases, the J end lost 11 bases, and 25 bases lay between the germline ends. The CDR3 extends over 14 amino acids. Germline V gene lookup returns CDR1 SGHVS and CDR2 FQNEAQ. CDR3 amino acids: CASRRIVDTWEQYF. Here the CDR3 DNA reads TGTGCCAGTAGGAGGATAGTGGACACGTGGGAGCAGTACTTC. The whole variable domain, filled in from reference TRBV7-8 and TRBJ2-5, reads GAGVSQSPRYKVAKRGQDVALRCDPISGHVSLFWYQQALGQGPEFLTYFQNEAQLDKSGLPSDRFFAERPEGSVSTLKIQRTQQEDSAVYLCASRRIVDTWEQYFGPGTRLLVL.

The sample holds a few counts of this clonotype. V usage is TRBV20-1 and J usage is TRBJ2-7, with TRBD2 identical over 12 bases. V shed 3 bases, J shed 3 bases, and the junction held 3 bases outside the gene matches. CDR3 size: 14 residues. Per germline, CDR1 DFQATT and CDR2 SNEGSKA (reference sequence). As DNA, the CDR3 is TGCAGTGCTAGGACTAGCGGGGGAGACTACGAGCAGTACTTC. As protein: CSARTSGGDYEQYF.

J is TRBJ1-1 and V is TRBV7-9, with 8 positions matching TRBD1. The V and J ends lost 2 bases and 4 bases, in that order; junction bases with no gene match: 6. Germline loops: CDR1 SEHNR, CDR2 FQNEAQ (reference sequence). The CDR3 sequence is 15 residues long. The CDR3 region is CASSLLQGASTEAFF. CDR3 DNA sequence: TGTGCCAGCAGCTTACTTCAGGGGGCGAGCACTGAAGCTTTCTTT.